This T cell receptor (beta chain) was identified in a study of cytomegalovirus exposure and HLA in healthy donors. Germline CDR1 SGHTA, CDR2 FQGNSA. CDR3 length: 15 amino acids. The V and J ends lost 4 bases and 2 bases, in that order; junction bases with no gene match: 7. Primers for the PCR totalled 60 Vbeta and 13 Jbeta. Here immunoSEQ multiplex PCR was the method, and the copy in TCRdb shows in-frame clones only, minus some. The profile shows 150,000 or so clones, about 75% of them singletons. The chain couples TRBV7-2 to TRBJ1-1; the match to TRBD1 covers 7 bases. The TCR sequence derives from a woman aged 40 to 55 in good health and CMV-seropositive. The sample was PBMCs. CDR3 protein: CASSWTGPPNTEAFF. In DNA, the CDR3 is TGTGCCAGCAGCTGGACAGGTCCCCCAAACACTGAAGCTTTCTTT.